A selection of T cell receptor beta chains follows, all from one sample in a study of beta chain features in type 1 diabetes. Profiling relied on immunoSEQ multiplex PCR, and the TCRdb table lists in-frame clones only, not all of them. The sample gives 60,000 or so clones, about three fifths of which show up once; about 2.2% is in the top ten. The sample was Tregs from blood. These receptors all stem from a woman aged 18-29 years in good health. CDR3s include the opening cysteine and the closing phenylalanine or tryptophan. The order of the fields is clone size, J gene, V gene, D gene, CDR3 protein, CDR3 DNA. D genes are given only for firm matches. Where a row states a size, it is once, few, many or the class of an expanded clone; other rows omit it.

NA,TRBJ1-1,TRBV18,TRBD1,CASSPRTGYNTEAFF,TGTGCCAGCTCCCCCCGGACAGGGTATAACACTGAAGCTTTCTTT
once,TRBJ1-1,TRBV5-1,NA,CASSLGAGNTEAFF,TGCGCCAGCAGCTTGGGTGCAGGGAACACTGAAGCTTTCTTT
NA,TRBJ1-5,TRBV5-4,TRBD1,CASSPGPTGANQPQHF,TGTGCCAGCAGCCCCGGACCGACAGGGGCCAATCAGCCCCAGCATTTT
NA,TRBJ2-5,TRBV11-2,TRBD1,CASSLVGQGPGQYF,TGTGCCAGCAGCTTAGTAGGACAGGGTCCAGGGCAGTACTTC
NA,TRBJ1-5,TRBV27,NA,CASSSREAQPQHF,TGTGCCAGCAGTTCCAGGGAGGCTCAGCCCCAGCATTTT
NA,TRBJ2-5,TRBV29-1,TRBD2,CSIVTSGSNQETQYF,TGCAGCATTGTAACTAGCGGGAGTAACCAAGAGACCCAGTACTTC
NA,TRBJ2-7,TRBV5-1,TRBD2,CASSTRTSGSAHYEQYF,TGCGCCAGCAGCACCCGGACTAGCGGGAGCGCCCATTACGAGCAGTACTTC
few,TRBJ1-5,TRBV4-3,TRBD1,CASSQDYRGLRQPQHF,TGCGCCAGCAGCCAAGATTACAGGGGGCTAAGACAGCCCCAGCATTTT
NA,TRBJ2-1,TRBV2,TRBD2,CASSGRSSGSYNEQFF,TGTGCCAGCAGTGGGCGTTCTAGCGGCTCCTACAATGAGCAGTTCTTC
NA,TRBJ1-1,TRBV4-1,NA,CASSLLPGTNTEAFF,TGCGCCAGCAGCCTCCTTCCGGGAACGAACACTGAAGCTTTCTTT
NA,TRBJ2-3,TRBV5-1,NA,CASSPEGYTDTQYF,TGCGCCAGCAGCCCCGAGGGCTATACGGATACGCAGTATTTT
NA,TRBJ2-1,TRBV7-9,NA,CASILSGTNEQFF,TGTGCCAGCATCCTATCCGGTACCAATGAGCAGTTCTTC
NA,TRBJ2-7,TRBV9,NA,CASSREASYEQYF,TGTGCCTCCAGCAGGGAAGCATCCTACGAGCAGTACTTC
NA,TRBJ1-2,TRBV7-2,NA,CASSLEQIYGYTF,TGTGCCAGCAGCTTAGAACAGATTTATGGCTACACCTTC
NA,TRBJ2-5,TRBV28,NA,CASSSPETQYF,TGTGCCAGCAGTTCTCCAGAGACCCAGTACTTC
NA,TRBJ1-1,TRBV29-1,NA,CSVERGSVAEAFF,TGCAGCGTTGAAAGGGGGTCTGTGGCTGAAGCTTTCTTT
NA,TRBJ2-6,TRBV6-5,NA,CASSRLISGANVLTF,TGTGCCAGCAGTCGACTTATCTCTGGGGCCAACGTCCTGACTTTC
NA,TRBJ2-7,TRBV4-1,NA,CASSPAPHTELNTYEQYF,TGCGCCAGCAGCCCCGCTCCTCACACGGAGCTTAATACCTACGAGCAGTACTTC
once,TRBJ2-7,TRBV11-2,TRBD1,CASSPLGGTGMYEQYF,TGTGCCAGCAGCCCCCTGGGGGGGACAGGGATGTACGAGCAGTACTTC
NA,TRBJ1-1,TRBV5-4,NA,CASSLRGANTEAFF,TGTGCCAGCAGCTTGAGGGGCGCGAACACTGAAGCTTTCTTT
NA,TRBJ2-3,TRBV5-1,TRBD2,CASSLALAGRAQYF,TGCGCCAGCAGCTTGGCACTAGCGGGCCGAGCGCAGTATTTT
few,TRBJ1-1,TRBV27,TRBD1,CASRTGTGNTEAFF,TGTGCCAGCAGAACCGGGACAGGGAACACTGAAGCTTTCTTT
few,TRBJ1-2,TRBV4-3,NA,CASSQDTRSYGYTF,TGCGCCAGCAGCCAAGATACCAGAAGCTATGGCTACACCTTC
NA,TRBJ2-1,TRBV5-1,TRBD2,CASSLVWLAGGGSYNEQFF,TGCGCCAGCAGCTTGGTGTGGCTAGCGGGAGGCGGCTCCTACAATGAGCAGTTCTTC
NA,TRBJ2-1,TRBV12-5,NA,CASSPLTGNEQFF,TGTGCTAGTTCACCTCTGACTGGCAATGAGCAGTTCTTC
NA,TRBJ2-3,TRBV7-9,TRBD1,CASSLGQGASDTQYF,TGTGCCAGCAGCCTAGGACAGGGGGCGTCAGATACGCAGTATTTT
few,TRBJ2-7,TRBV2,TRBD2,CASSEGLAGAEQYF,TGTGCCAGCAGCGAGGGACTAGCGGGAGCCGAGCAGTACTTC
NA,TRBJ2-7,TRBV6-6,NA,CASIDSGYSYEQYF,TGTGCCAGCATTGATAGCGGTTACTCCTACGAGCAGTACTTC
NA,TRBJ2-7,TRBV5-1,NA,CASSLGQQAYEQYF,TGCGCCAGCAGCTTGGGGCAACAAGCCTACGAGCAGTACTTC
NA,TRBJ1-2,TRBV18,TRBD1,CASSPFDREQNGYTF,TGTGCCAGCTCACCTTTTGACAGGGAGCAGAATGGCTACACCTTC
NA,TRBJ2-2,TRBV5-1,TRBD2,CASSAGVVSGELFF,TGCGCCAGCAGCGCGGGGGTGGTCTCCGGGGAGCTGTTTTTT
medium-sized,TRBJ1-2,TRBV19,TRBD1,CASSSVTGGAGYGYTF,TGTGCCAGTAGTTCCGTGACAGGGGGCGCGGGCTATGGCTACACCTTC
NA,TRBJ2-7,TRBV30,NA,CAWSLGRLYEQYF,TGTGCCTGGAGTCTGGGCCGCCTATACGAACAGTACTTC
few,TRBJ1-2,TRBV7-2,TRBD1,CASSFRQGGYTF,TGTGCCAGCAGCTTTAGACAGGGCGGCTACACCTTC
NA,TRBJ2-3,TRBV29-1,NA,CSVDGGHTQYF,TGCAGCGTTGACGGGGGTCATACGCAGTATTTT
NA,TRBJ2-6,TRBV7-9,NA,CASSLGGYFGNVLTF,TGTGCCAGCAGCTTGGGGGGATATTTTGGCAACGTCCTGACTTTC
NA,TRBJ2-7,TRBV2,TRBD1,CASRDRGYEQYF,TGTGCCAGCAGGGACAGGGGGTACGAGCAGTACTTC
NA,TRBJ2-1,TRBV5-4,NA,CASSVVPSRPPEQFF,TGTGCCAGCAGCGTTGTACCTAGTCGGCCACCTGAGCAGTTCTTC
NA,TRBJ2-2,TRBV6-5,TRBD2,CASSYSRGGGTGELFF,TGTGCCAGCAGTTACTCGAGGGGCGGGGGCACCGGGGAGCTGTTTTTT
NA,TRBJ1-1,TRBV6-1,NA,CASRGLGGPNTEAFF,TGTGCCAGCCGGGGTTTAGGGGGACCGAACACTGAAGCTTTCTTT
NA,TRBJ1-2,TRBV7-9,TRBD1,CASSLGQGGDGYTF,TGTGCCAGCAGCTTAGGACAGGGTGGCGATGGCTACACCTTC
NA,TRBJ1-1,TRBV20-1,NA,CSATGDTEAFF,TGCAGTGCTACCGGAGACACTGAAGCTTTCTTT
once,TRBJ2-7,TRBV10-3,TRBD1,CATGTGGWEQYF,TGTGCCACCGGGACAGGGGGCTGGGAGCAGTACTTC
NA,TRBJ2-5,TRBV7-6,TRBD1,CASSLGGQGGETQYF,TGTGCCAGCAGCTTGGGAGGACAGGGAGGCGAGACCCAGTACTTC
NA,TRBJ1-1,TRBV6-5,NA,CATRRQLNTEAFF,TGTGCCACCCGGCGACAGCTGAACACTGAAGCTTTCTTT